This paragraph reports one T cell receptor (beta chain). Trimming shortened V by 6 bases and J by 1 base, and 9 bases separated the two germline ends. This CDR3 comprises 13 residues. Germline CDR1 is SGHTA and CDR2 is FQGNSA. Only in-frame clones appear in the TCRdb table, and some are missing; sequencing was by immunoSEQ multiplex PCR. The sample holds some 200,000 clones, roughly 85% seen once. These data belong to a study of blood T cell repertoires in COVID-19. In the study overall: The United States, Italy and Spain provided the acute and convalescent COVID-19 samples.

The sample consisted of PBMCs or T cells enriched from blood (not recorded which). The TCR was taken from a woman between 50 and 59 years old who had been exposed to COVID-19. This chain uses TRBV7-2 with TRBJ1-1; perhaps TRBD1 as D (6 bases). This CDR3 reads CASRQGSNTEAFF. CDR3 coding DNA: TGTGCCAGCAGGCAGGGGTCGAACACTGAAGCTTTCTTT.